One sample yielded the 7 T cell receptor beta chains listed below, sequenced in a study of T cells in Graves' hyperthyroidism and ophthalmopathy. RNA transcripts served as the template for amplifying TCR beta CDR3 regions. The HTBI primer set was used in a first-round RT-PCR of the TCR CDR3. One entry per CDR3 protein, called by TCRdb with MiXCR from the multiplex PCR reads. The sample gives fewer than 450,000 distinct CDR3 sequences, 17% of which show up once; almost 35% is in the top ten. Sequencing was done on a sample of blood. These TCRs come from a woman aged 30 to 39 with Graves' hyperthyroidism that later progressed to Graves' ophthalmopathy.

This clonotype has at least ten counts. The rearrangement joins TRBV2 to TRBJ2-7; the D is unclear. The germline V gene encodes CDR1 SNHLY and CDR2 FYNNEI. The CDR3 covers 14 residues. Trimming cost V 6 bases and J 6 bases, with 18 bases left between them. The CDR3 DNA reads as TGTGCCAGCAGACCCCGTTGGGCAGTTGGCGAGCAGTACTTC. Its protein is CASRPRWAVGEQYF.

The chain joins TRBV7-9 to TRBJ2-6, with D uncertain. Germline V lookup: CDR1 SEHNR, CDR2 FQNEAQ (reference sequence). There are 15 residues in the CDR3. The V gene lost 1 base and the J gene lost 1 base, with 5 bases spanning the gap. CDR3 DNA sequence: TGTGCCAGCAGCTTAGAGACTTCTGGGGCCAACGTCCTGACTTTC. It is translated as CASSLETSGANVLTF.

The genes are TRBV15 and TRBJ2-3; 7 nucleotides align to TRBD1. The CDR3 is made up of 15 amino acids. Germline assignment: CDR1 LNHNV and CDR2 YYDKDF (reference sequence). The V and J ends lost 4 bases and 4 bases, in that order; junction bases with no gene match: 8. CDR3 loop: CATSTLDRAPDTQYF. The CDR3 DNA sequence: TGTGCCACCAGCACTTTAGACAGGGCACCAGATACGCAGTATTTT.

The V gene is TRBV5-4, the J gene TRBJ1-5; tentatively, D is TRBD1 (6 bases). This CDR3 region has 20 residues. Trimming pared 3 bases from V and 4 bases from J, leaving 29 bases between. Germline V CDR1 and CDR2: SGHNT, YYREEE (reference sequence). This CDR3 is CASSWGMSKQGRDRNQPQHF. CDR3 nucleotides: TGTGCCAGCAGCTGGGGAATGTCTAAACAGGGAAGGGATAGAAATCAGCCCCAGCATTTT.

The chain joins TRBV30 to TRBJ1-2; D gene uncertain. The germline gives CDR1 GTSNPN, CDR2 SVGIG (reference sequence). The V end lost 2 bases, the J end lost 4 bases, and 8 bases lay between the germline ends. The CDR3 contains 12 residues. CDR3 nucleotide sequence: TGTGCCTGGAGTTTGGGGAGCTATGGCTACACCTTC. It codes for CAWSLGSYGYTF.

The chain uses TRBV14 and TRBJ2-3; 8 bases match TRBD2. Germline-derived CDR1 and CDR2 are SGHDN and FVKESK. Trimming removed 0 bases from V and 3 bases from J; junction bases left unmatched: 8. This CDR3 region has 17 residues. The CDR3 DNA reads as TGTGCCAGCAGCCAAGAGGCACTAGCGGCAGTTACAGATACGCAGTATTTT. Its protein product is CASSQEALAAVTDTQYF.

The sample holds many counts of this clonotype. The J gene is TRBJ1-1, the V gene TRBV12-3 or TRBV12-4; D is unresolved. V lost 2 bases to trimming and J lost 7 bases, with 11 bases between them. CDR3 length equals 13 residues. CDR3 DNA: TGTGCCAGCAGTTTATTTTCCGGGAATGAAGCTTTCTTT. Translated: CASSLFSGNEAFF.